The 29 T cell receptor beta chains given below trace back to one sample, sequenced in a study of blood T cell repertoires in COVID-19. Measured with immunoSEQ multiplex PCR; TCRdb has only the in-frame clones, and not every one. Here the sample spans fewer than 70,000 clones, 89% being singletons. Material for sequencing was peripheral blood. The receptors were gathered from a man aged 45 to 65 with active COVID-19.

The gene calls are TRBV9 and TRBJ2-1, with unresolved D. The CDR3 is 15 residues long. V shed 0 bases and J shed 4 bases, with 11 bases lying between them. Germline-derived CDR1 and CDR2 are SGDLS and YYNGEE. The CDR3 region is CASSVAGAEYNEQFF. As DNA, the CDR3 is TGTGCCAGCAGCGTAGCTGGTGCGGAGTACAATGAGCAGTTCTTC.

This clone was detected once. This chain joins TRBV7-3 and TRBJ2-3, with TRBD2 identical over 10 bases. V lost 2 bases, J lost 2 bases, and 4 bases stayed unmatched. The CDR3 has 16 amino acids. The V gene's germline CDR1 is SGHTA and CDR2 FQGTGA. The CDR3 nucleotides read TGTGCCAGCAGCTTATGGACTAGCGGATCCACAGATACGCAGTATTTT. This codes for CASSLWTSGSTDTQYF.

The rearrangement joins TRBV5-4 to TRBJ2-3; D is possibly TRBD1 (5 bases). V was trimmed by 2 bases and J by 9 bases, leaving 16 bases between them. The germline V gene has CDR1 SGHNT and CDR2 YYREEE (reference sequence). CDR3 length: 14 amino acids. The CDR3 is CASSLRAVQGTQYF. The CDR3 DNA sequence: TGTGCCAGCAGCTTAAGGGCCGTGCAGGGCACGCAGTATTTT.

The chain has TRBV6-6 and TRBJ1-3; 8 bases match TRBD1. The length of the CDR3 is 15 residues. The V segment lost 6 bases and the J segment 0 bases; nucleotides outside the gene matches: 4. Germline CDR1 and CDR2: MNHNY and SVGAGI (reference sequence). The DNA of the CDR3 is TGTGCCAGCAGAACGGGGACAGGCTCTGGAAACACCATATATTTT. Its protein product is CASRTGTGSGNTIYF.

The chain combines TRBV7-2 with TRBJ2-7; possibly TRBD2 for D (5 bases). The CDR3 is 12 residues long. Trimming took 3 bases from V and 7 from J, leaving 10 bases between them. Germline CDR1 SGHTA, CDR2 FQGNSA. In nucleotides, the CDR3 is TGTGCCAGCAGCTTTCTGACGGGGGAGCAGTACTTC. Encoded protein: CASSFLTGEQYF.

The V and J genes are TRBV6-2 or TRBV6-3 and TRBJ2-1, with 7 bases matching TRBD1. The germline V gene has CDR1 MNHEY and CDR2 SVGEGT. The ends lost 6 bases at V and 2 bases at J; junction bases unmatched: 7. The CDR3 sequence is 15 residues long. The CDR3 sequence is CASSLLGGAYNEQFF. The CDR3 nucleotides read TGTGCCAGCAGCTTACTAGGGGGCGCCTACAATGAGCAGTTCTTC.

The gene calls are TRBV5-5 and TRBJ2-7; 9 positions match TRBD2. The CDR3 contains 13 residues. Germline V gene lookup returns CDR1 SGHKS and CDR2 YYEKEE (reference sequence). J was trimmed by 4 bases and V by 1 base; bases with no gene match: 0. CDR3 protein: CASSLTSGYEQYF. The CDR3 bases are TGTGCCAGCAGCTTGACTAGCGGGTACGAGCAGTACTTC.

V gene TRBV7-9 combines with J gene TRBJ1-1, with TRBD1 matching 10 bases. V was clipped by 6 bases and J by 3 bases; unmatched bases: 4. The CDR3 contains 14 residues. Looked up from germline, CDR1 is SEHNR and CDR2 is FQNEAQ (reference sequence). In nucleotides, the CDR3 is TGTGCCAGCAGTTCGACAGGGGGCTACACTGAAGCTTTCTTT. This translates into CASSSTGGYTEAFF.

The chain carries TRBV3-1 (or the pseudogene TRBV3-2) and TRBJ2-7; TRBD1 agrees at 7 bases. Germline V gene data show CDR1 as LGHDT and CDR2 as YNNKEL (reference sequence). The V and J ends lost 4 bases and 6 bases, in that order; junction bases with no gene match: 9. There are 14 residues in the CDR3. The CDR3 is CASSPRDSVSEQYF. CDR3 sequence (DNA): TGTGCCAGCAGCCCCCGGGACAGTGTGAGCGAGCAGTACTTC.

A remark on this clone: The sample contains more than one DNA sequence encoding this CDR3. The V call is TRBV7-9, the J call TRBJ2-3; perhaps TRBD2 as D (6 bases). The CDR3 loop spans 15 amino acids. CDR1 is SEHNR, CDR2 FQNEAQ, per germline (reference sequence). V lost 0 bases and J lost 2, with 9 bases in between. CDR3 sequence (DNA): TGTGCCAGCAGCTTAGCGGGGGGTTCCACAGATACGCAGTATTTT. Translation: CASSLAGGSTDTQYF. Combining the CDR3 with reference TRBV7-9 and TRBJ2-3 gives the whole variable domain DTGVSQNPRHKITKRGQNVTFRCDPISEHNRLYWYRQTLGQGPEFLTYFQNEAQLEKSRLLSDRFSAERPKGSFSTLEIQRTEQGDSAMYLCASSLAGGSTDTQYFGPGTRLTVL.

The chain joins TRBV19 to TRBJ1-5, with D hard to call. Germline loops: CDR1 LNHDA, CDR2 SQIVND (reference sequence). The CDR3 covers 16 residues. The V and J ends lost 4 bases and 0 bases respectively, with 13 bases between them. The CDR3 is CASSTSNLYSNQPQHF. CDR3 DNA sequence: TGTGCCAGTAGTACCTCAAATCTCTATAGCAATCAGCCCCAGCATTTT.

Here the CDR3 DNA reads TGTGCCTGGAGTGTAGGGGGACGGGCTGAAAAACTGTTTTTT. Translating it yields CAWSVGGRAEKLFF. J is TRBJ1-4 and V is TRBV30, with D possibly being TRBD1 (6 bases). V dropped 0 bases and J dropped 7 bases, with 12 bases sitting between them. Germline CDR1 is GTSNPN and CDR2 is SVGIG (reference sequence). The CDR3 consists of 14 residues.

The chain uses TRBV4-1 and TRBJ1-2; D gene ambiguous. Per germline, CDR1 MGHRA and CDR2 YSYEKL. The V gene lost 1 base and the J gene lost 8 bases, with 20 bases spanning the gap. The CDR3 sequence is 16 residues long. For the CDR3, the DNA is TGCGCCAGCAGCCAAGTTCGCGGAATCGTATGGCAGGGCTACACCTTC. As protein: CASSQVRGIVWQGYTF.

This sequence joins TRBV5-1 and TRBJ2-7, with D possibly matching TRBD1 (6 bases). The CDR3 extends over 15 amino acids. The V end was cut by 0 bases, the J end by 2 bases, with 12 bases between. CDR1 SGHRS and CDR2 YFSETQ come from the germline V gene. CDR3: CASSLEGRGPYEQYF. As DNA, the CDR3 is TGCGCCAGCAGCTTGGAGGGCAGGGGCCCCTACGAGCAGTACTTC.

The chain couples TRBV7-9 to TRBJ1-1; D gene ambiguous. Trimming removed 5 bases at V and 7 bases at J, with 17 bases between. Germline V gene data show CDR1 as SEHNR and CDR2 as FQNEAQ (reference sequence). This CDR3 has 14 amino acids. The CDR3 here is CASSTSGEGSEAFF. CDR3 bases: TGTGCCAGCAGCACCTCCGGGGAGGGAAGTGAAGCTTTCTTT.

The chain joins TRBV12-3 or TRBV12-4 to TRBJ2-1; TRBD2 aligns across 7 bases. After removal of 2 bases from V and 8 bases from J, the junction contained 3 bases not matched to a gene. This CDR3 is built from 13 residues. CDR3 sequence: CASSLKGGYEQFF. CDR3 nucleotide sequence: TGTGCCAGCAGTTTAAAGGGAGGGTATGAGCAGTTCTTC.

This chain's CDR3 is CATRGAQNTEAFF. The CDR3 nucleotides read TGTGCCACCAGAGGAGCCCAGAACACTGAAGCTTTCTTT. This chain joins TRBV10-3 and TRBJ1-1, with no clear D. The CDR3 sequence is 13 residues long. Per the germline V gene, CDR1 is ENHRY and CDR2 is SYGVKD. Trimming removed 10 bases at V and 1 base at J, with 13 bases between.

The chain links TRBV3-1 (or the pseudogene TRBV3-2) to TRBJ2-3, with 9 nucleotides matching TRBD1. CDR3 size: 17 residues. Trimming took 4 bases from V and 3 from J; bases not matched to a gene: 11. Germline CDR1 reads LGHDT; CDR2 reads YNNKEL (reference sequence). As DNA, the CDR3 is TGTGCCAGCAGCCCTCTACAGGGGGCGCGAGGGACAGATACGCAGTATTTT. Its translation is CASSPLQGARGTDTQYF.

The chain is built from TRBV11-2 and TRBJ2-3; D gene ambiguous. The germline V gene has CDR1 SGHAT and CDR2 FQNNGV. The V gene lost 1 base and the J gene lost 6 bases, with 5 bases spanning the gap. The CDR3 has 12 residues. CDR3: CASSLGLDTQYF. In nucleotides, the CDR3 is TGTGCCAGCAGCTTAGGGCTGGATACGCAGTATTTT.

This clone was counted a single time. V and J are TRBV15 and TRBJ1-6; D not certain. CDR1 is LNHNV and CDR2 is YYDKDF in the germline V gene (reference sequence). Trimming removed 4 bases at V and 5 bases at J, with 12 bases between. The CDR3 has 15 residues. CDR3 protein: CATSIRYSDNSPLHF. The CDR3 DNA reads as TGTGCCACCAGCATCAGGTACTCTGATAATTCACCCCTCCACTTT.

J is TRBJ1-2 and V is TRBV7-3; D ambiguous. The CDR3 length is 13 residues. V lost 2 bases, J lost 2 bases, and 6 bases lay in between. The germline V gene encodes CDR1 SGHTA and CDR2 FQGTGA. CDR3 residues: CASSLGGNYGYTF. The DNA for the CDR3 is TGTGCCAGCAGCTTAGGAGGGAACTATGGCTACACCTTC.

The CDR3 here is CASSRTTTSNTGELFF. The CDR3 coding sequence is TGCGCCAGCAGCCGTACGACTACCTCGAACACCGGGGAGCTGTTTTTT. V is TRBV4-1 and J is TRBJ2-2; possible D gene TRBD2, 5 bases. CDR1 MGHRA and CDR2 YSYEKL come from the germline V gene. Trimming took off 4 bases at V and 0 bases at J, with 12 bases between the two ends. The CDR3 sequence is 16 residues long.

This clone was observed once. This chain uses TRBV19 with TRBJ1-5, with 10 bases that match TRBD1. Germline values: CDR1 LNHDA, CDR2 SQIVND (reference sequence). V trimming: 4 bases; J trimming: 4 bases; junction bases outside the gene matches: 7. The CDR3 extends over 16 amino acids. The CDR3 spells CASSNEPGQGNQPQHF. The CDR3, as DNA: TGTGCCAGTAGTAACGAACCGGGACAGGGGAATCAGCCCCAGCATTTT.

The chain joins TRBV14 to TRBJ2-7, with D possibly matching TRBD2 (6 bases). Between the trimmed V and J ends, which lost 4 bases and 4 bases, there was a span of 20 bases. CDR3 length: 16 residues. Germline V gives CDR1 SGHDN, CDR2 FVKESK. Here the CDR3 reads CASSLEQAGFQYEQYF. In DNA, the CDR3 is TGTGCCAGCAGCCTGGAACAAGCGGGCTTCCAATACGAGCAGTACTTC.

The rearrangement links TRBV5-1 to TRBJ2-5; 13 bases agree with TRBD2. Trimming cost V 4 bases and J 5 bases; bases outside gene matches: 5. CDR1 is SGHRS, CDR2 YFSETQ, per germline. The CDR3 has 15 amino acids. CDR3 coding DNA: TGCGCCAGCAGCCCGGGGACTAGCGGGGACGAGACCCAGTACTTC. This gives the protein CASSPGTSGDETQYF.

This chain uses TRBV9 with TRBJ1-6; possibly TRBD1 for D (6 bases). CDR1 is SGDLS, CDR2 YYNGEE, per germline. The CDR3 is 14 amino acids. Trimming left V 4 bases short and J 8 bases short, with 13 bases between. This chain's CDR3 is CASSYRGADSPLHF. CDR3 in DNA: TGTGCCAGCAGCTACCGGGGGGCTGATTCACCCCTCCACTTT.

The chain couples TRBV6-6 to TRBJ1-3; D remains unclear. Trimming took off 7 bases at V and 0 bases at J, with 10 bases between the two ends. The CDR3 spans 14 residues. Germline CDR1 is MNHNY and CDR2 is SVGAGI (reference sequence). The CDR3 coding sequence is TGTGCCAGCACCCCGCAGCGCTCTGGAAACACCATATATTTT. Translated, it gives CASTPQRSGNTIYF.

The gene calls are TRBV7-8 and TRBJ2-5; 8 positions agree with TRBD1. The germline gives CDR1 SGHVS, CDR2 FQNEAQ. V lost 2 bases to trimming and J lost 5 bases; unmatched junction nucleotides: 10. This CDR3 is 16 amino acids long. This chain's CDR3 is CASSLFWETGEETQYF. In DNA, the CDR3 is TGTGCCAGCAGCTTATTTTGGGAGACAGGGGAGGAGACCCAGTACTTC.

The table lists this clone with a count of one. This chain uses TRBV19 with TRBJ2-7, with unresolved D. The CDR3 is 13 residues long. The germline V and J ends were trimmed by 3 bases and 0 bases, with 6 bases remaining between them. Looked up from germline, CDR1 is LNHDA and CDR2 is SQIVND (reference sequence). The CDR3 region is CASSITASYEQYF. The DNA of the CDR3 is TGTGCCAGTAGTATCACAGCCTCCTACGAGCAGTACTTC.